This TCR beta chain was retrieved from a study of cytomegalovirus exposure and HLA in healthy donors (dated by TCRdb to between 2016 and 2019). Some background on the complete study: According to an earlier analysis of a few hundred of the donors, roughly 180 million T cells yielded 90 million to 140 million unique TCR beta sequences and less than 300 Gb of sequence data. An early release that covered some 630 HLA-typed donors contained around 300 gigabases of sequencing data and tens of millions of unique TCR sequences. Of the approximately 400 genotyped donors, 75% to 85% were placed in the genetic ancestry cluster associated with self-reported Caucasian donors. The study aimed to test whether signatures of past pathogen exposure could be identified by cataloging public T cell receptors. Using immunosequencing, the study profiled T cell repertoires from fewer than 850 subjects and related those repertoires to cytomegalovirus serostatus. Besides the first cohort of hundreds of subjects, a separate validation cohort made up of about 120 different subjects was used. High-throughput TCR immunosequencing, statistical association of individual TCRs with disease status, and machine learning were combined to predict cytomegalovirus infection status. In a later analysis, previously published TCR beta repertoires from hundreds of donors were re-analyzed and high-resolution HLA genotyping was added so that TCR occurrence patterns could be studied. The later analysis used no new phenotypic data to find candidate immune exposures, relying instead on TCR beta sequences and their occurrence across donors. An earlier analysis of several hundred of the donors applied high-throughput TCR beta sequencing to assess whether each TCR beta V gene segment acted as functional or pseudogenic. Donor age, sex, ethnicity and CMV serostatus were compiled together with the repertoire data. Genome-wide SNP genotypes for about 55% of the roughly 670 donors were used in a later genetic analysis, which treated that subset as a discovery cohort. Every discovery cohort repertoire had been produced on one sequencing platform. Both class I and class II loci were covered by HLA typing, at four-digit resolution. The number of donors typed differed by locus, with 629-630 for A, B, C, DRB1 and DQB1, over 500 for DQA1, 600 to 610 for DPA1, and some 470 for DPB1. About five DR-DQ haplotypes were treated as single units for association and clustering because of strong linkage in the cohort. Among around 400 genotyped donors of the cohort, an average of approximately 220,000 unique TCR beta nucleotide sequences was sequenced per donor, of which approximately 18% were non-productive.

A word on this clone: The clone's antigen remains unknown. Nothing much larger sits one base from this clone, and base qualities are not available.

Receptor libraries were prepared by the immunoSEQ multiplex PCR assay. For the multiplex PCR, a mixture combining 60 forward primers for TCR Vbeta segments and 13 reverse primers for TCR Jbeta segments was used. The CDR3 region of rearranged TCR beta genes was amplified from genomic DNA by a multiplex PCR assay. The amplified TCR beta libraries were sequenced on the Illumina HiSeq System as 87-base-pair reads. On the study's bioinformatics: In a later analysis, tens of millions of unique TCR beta chains were counted across the approximately 620 repertoires, and roughly 10 million of these chains were shared by at least two donors. Raw reads were error-corrected and collapsed into unique sequences by a nearest-neighbor algorithm in which closely related sequences were merged to remove PCR and sequencing errors. To assign V, D and J gene segments, CDR3 sequences were aligned to IMGT reference sequences. Each retained sequence needed at least a six-nucleotide match to both a V gene segment and a J gene segment. Rearrangements were called productive when the CDR3 lacked stop codons and stayed in frame with V and J; all others were non-productive. Following IMGT convention, CDR3 was defined as the stretch from the second conserved V-encoded cysteine to the conserved J-encoded phenylalanine. The earlier analysis of 587 of the donors excluded sequences that lacked an unambiguous match to a single V gene segment. An earlier analysis of a few hundred of the donors classified V segments as functional when productive rearrangements were above 56.7% and as segregating when the standard deviation between donors was above 5%. A statistical classification framework was built to diagnose cytomegalovirus status from the catalog of TCR beta chain sequences. A later analysis assigned V and J genes by comparing TCR nucleotide sequences with IMGT/GENE-DB human TR gene sequences. A later analysis assigned CDR3 sequences and most-parsimonious VDJ recombination scenarios with the TCRdist pipeline. In a later analysis, every TCR beta chain was defined by the combination of its CDR3 amino acid sequence and its V-gene family, and reads without a unique V-gene family were dropped. In a later analysis, around 600 highly shared, low-generation-probability nucleotide sequences were removed to address suspected cross-contamination and a sequencing artifact. In a later analysis, a clonal expansion index was calculated for each public chain from normalized within-repertoire ranks of inferred template counts. In a later analysis, generation probabilities were computed with a VDJ recombination model fitted to out-of-frame rearrangements, and the resulting probabilities were checked against IGoR. In a later analysis, hypergeometric tests were used to score TCR-TCR, TCR-HLA and TCR-CMV co-occurrence, with a repertoire-size bias correction applied to TCR pairs. False discovery rates were estimated in a later analysis by permuting HLA or CMV assignments 20 times. A later analysis grouped co-occurring TCRs with DBSCAN, adding TCRdist sequence similarity when clustering within HLA-allele-positive subsets. Repertoires with fewer than 30,000 or more than 120,000 public chains were left out of co-occurrence clustering, as were five repertoires with anomalous nucleotide sharing. The immuneACCESS repertoire file appears here via TCRdb, limited to in-frame rearrangements. These files lack a portion of the clones; in checked studies, under half of the deficit traces to unresolved V genes, and the cause of the others is not known. Clone size and the V and J calls come from that table; the DNA yielded D and trimming. The sample table records approximately 170,000 clones; about 85% of these occur just once. The ten largest clones capture around 2.6% of the sample.

V trim: 3 bases; J trim: 0 bases; unmatched bases: 2. CDR1 SGHNT and CDR2 YYREEE are derived from the germline V gene (reference sequence). The CDR3 goes from the cysteine to the phenylalanine over 16 residues. Kept here is only the CDR3 DNA, which spans 48 bases and is read in frame from base 1. In total, fewer than 750 healthy bone marrow donors made up the cohort. Cohort members were all nominally healthy when sampled, although unrecorded immune exposures were likely present. The donor tested CMV seropositive and was one of the 289 seropositive cohort members. A peripheral blood sample was provided by each donor, and peripheral blood mononuclear cells were used for TCR beta sequencing. Genomic DNA extraction from the blood cell samples was performed with the Qiagen DNeasy Blood Extraction Kit. On the study overall, not on this receptor specifically: In both the original and validation cohorts, the classifier was reported to diagnose cytomegalovirus status with high specificity and sensitivity. Correlated functional status among segregating V segments might reflect linkage disequilibrium, but an unknown experimental factor could not be ruled out. Approximately 18 rarely observed V segments, including chromosome 9 orphons, were excluded from the earlier analysis of about 500 of the donors because counts were too low. The authors suggested that the approach could potentially be generalized to other disease states and immunological phenotypes. In a later genetic analysis, a missense DCLRE1C variant was associated with V-gene and J-gene trimming of TCR beta chains, and the association was replicated in an independent cohort. According to a later analysis, parvovirus B19, influenza, CMV and Epstein-Barr virus appeared linked to several top co-occurrence clusters. Because some donors lacked HLA typing at each locus, the association tests relied only on the typed subset. The presence/absence analyses assumed that sequencing depth was roughly uniform across donors, and that assumption may not be true. According to a later genetic analysis, donors in an Asian-associated ancestry cluster had fewer N-insertions in productive TCRs than the approximately 690-donor mean. Compared with equally common non-associated chains, HLA-associated TCR beta chains in a later analysis were more clonally expanded and had lower generation probabilities. A cluster of highly shared sequence variants was judged likely to represent a technical artifact of the sequencing pipeline. While some public TCRs were present in many individuals, most TCR sequences turned up only very rarely across donors. In an earlier analysis of around 600 of the donors, most TCR beta V segments appeared in productive rearrangements about 87% or about 30% of the time, broadly matching IMGT annotations. In a later analysis, around 17,000 TCR beta sequences were associated with specific HLA alleles at a false discovery rate of 0.05. A total of 150 or so TCR beta chains were listed by the study as associated with cytomegalovirus. The cohort was sequenced for TCR beta chains only, and without alpha or paired-chain data the features that could be detected were limited. Three of the identified cytomegalovirus-associated TCR beta chains were confirmed in vitro to be specific for cytomegalovirus antigens. For the cohort, immune exposure information was limited to CMV serostatus. Strong co-occurrence of HLA alleles, especially DR and DQ, made assigning TCR associations to individual alleles difficult. In a later analysis, most CMV-associated TCR beta chains were found to appear HLA-restricted, with HLA associations seemingly driven largely by CMV exposure. In a later analysis, TCR association rates were found to vary across HLA loci, with the most associated TCRs seen for DRB1 alleles and the fewest for HLA-C alleles. A further reported finding was that TCR beta sequences accurately predicted the HLA-A and HLA-B alleles for most subjects in the first cohort. Some IMGT-functional V segments, including TRBV6-2 and TRBV6-3, could not be told apart with the 87-base-pair reads, so those segments were excluded.

This clonotype was obtained from a man under 40 in good health and CMV-seropositive. The sequence joins TRBV5-4 to TRBJ2-3, and TRBD2 aligns with 12 junction nucleotides. The sequenced material came from PBMCs. The DNA sequence reads TGTGCCAGCAGCTCGGGGACTAGCGGGAGCACAGATACGCAGTATTTT. Its coded protein is CASSSGTSGSTDTQYF.